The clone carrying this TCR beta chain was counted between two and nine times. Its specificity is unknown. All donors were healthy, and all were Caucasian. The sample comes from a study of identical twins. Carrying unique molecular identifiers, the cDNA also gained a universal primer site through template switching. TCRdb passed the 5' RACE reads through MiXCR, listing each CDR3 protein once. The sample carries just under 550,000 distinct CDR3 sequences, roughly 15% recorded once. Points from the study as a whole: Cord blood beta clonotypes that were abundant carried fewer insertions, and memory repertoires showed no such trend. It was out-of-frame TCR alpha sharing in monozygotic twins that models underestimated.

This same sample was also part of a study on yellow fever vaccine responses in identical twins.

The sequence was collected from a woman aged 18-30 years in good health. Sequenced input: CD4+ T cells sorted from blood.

CDR3 sequence (DNA): TGTGCCAGCAGTTTAATCTTAGACCGAACTGAGGTCTATGGCTACACCTTC. This gives the protein CASSLILDRTEVYGYTF. The V and J genes are TRBV28 and TRBJ1-2, with D hard to call. Germline V gene data show CDR1 as MDHEN and CDR2 as SYDVKM. The CDR3 has 17 residues. Trimming removed 2 bases at V and 4 bases at J, with 20 bases between.